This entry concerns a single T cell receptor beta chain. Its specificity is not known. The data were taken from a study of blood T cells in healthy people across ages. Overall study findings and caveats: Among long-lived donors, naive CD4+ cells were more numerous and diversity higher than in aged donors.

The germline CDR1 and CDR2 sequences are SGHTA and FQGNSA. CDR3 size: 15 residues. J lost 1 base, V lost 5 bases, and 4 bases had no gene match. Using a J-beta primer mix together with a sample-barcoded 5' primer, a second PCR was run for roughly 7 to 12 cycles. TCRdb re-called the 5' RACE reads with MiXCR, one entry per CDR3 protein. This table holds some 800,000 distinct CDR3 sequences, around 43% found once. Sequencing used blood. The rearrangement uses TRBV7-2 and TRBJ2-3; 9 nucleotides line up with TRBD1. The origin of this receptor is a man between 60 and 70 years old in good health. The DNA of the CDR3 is TGTGCCAGCAGCAAACAGGGGGCAGGCACAGATACGCAGTATTTT. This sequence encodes CASSKQGAGTDTQYF.